This T cell receptor beta chain was sequenced during a study of identical twins. One entry per CDR3 protein, called by TCRdb with MiXCR from the 5' RACE reads. The sample records more than 1.5 million distinct CDR3 sequences, about 30% being singletons. V was cut by 2 bases and J by 1 base, with 8 bases left in between. The CDR3 covers 13 residues. Germline-derived CDR1 and CDR2 are DFQATT and SNEGSKA (reference sequence). Every sampled donor was Caucasian and healthy. A remark on this clonotype: The antigen remains unidentified.

Study results and caveats: Invariant T cells like MAIT and iNKT could partly confound the zero-insertion analyses. There were fewer insertions in abundant cord blood beta clonotypes, but memory repertoires showed no such pattern. Twins showed weaker excess sharing in their beta out-of-frame sequences.

This sequence joins TRBV20-1 and TRBJ1-1; a possible D gene is TRBD1 (5 bases). The sequenced sample was cord blood. The sequence was collected from a newborn girl in good health. CDR3 sequence (DNA): TGCAGTGCTAGATCGGGGCGGAACACTGAAGCTTTCTTT. This gives the protein CSARSGRNTEAFF.